This TCR beta chain was observed in a study of tumour-infiltrating T cells in Burkitt lymphoma. This clone was observed once. Germline loops: CDR1 LNHDA, CDR2 SQIVND (reference sequence). Trimming took 8 bases from V and 0 from J, leaving 9 bases between them. This CDR3 is built from 13 residues. Repertoires were generated with immunoSEQ multiplex PCR, while TCRdb's copy carries only in-frame clones and drops some. The repertoire holds 14,000 or so clones, with roughly 73% as singletons. The sample was tumor tissue. The chain links TRBV19 to TRBJ2-3; no clear D. This TCR came from a human donor with diffuse large B-cell lymphoma. The CDR3 is CASGRVSTDTQYF. CDR3 in DNA: TGTGCCAGTGGTAGGGTTAGCACAGATACGCAGTATTTT.